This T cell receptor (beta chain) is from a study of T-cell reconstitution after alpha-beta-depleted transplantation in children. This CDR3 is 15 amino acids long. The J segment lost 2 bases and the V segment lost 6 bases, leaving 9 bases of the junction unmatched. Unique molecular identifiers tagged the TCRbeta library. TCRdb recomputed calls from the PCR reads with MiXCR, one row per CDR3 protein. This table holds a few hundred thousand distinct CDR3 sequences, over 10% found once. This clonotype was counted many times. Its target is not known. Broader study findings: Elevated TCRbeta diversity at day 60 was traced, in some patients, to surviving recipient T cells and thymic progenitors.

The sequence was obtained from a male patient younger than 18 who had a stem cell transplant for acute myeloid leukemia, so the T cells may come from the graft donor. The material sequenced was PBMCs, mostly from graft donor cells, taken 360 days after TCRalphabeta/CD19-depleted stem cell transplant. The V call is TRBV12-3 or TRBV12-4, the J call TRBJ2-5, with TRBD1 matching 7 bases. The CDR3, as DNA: TGTGCCAGCAGGCCTAACAGGGGTCGTCAAGAGACCCAGTACTTC. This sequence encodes CASRPNRGRQETQYF.